This T cell receptor beta chain emerged from a study of shared clonotypes between healthy human individuals. Study details: A donor's plate count was three for CD4 naive and three for CD4 memory; CD8 naive had two and CD8 memory one. Whole-study findings and limits: When naive CD4 clonotypes were compared across a few donors, approximately 5% were shared.

Note on this clone: The antigen remains unidentified.

Measured with immunoSEQ multiplex PCR; TCRdb has only the in-frame clones, and not every one. The data contain fewer than 400,000 clones, under 80% of them seen just once; the ten biggest clones take up 10%. CDR1 SGHVS and CDR2 FQNEAQ come from the germline V gene. V was cut by 4 bases and J by 5 bases, with 27 bases left in between. The CDR3 runs to 19 residues. Specimen: memory CD4+ T cells sorted from blood. Subset denoted: CD45RA-negative fraction. This sequence was found in a man aged 25 to 40 in good health. The chain has TRBV7-8 and TRBJ2-1, with D hard to call. The CDR3 coding sequence is TGTGCCAGCAGCTCTATAGGGCGCCGGACCCCCCGAACCCACAATGAGCAGTTCTTC. It yields the protein CASSSIGRRTPRTHNEQFF.